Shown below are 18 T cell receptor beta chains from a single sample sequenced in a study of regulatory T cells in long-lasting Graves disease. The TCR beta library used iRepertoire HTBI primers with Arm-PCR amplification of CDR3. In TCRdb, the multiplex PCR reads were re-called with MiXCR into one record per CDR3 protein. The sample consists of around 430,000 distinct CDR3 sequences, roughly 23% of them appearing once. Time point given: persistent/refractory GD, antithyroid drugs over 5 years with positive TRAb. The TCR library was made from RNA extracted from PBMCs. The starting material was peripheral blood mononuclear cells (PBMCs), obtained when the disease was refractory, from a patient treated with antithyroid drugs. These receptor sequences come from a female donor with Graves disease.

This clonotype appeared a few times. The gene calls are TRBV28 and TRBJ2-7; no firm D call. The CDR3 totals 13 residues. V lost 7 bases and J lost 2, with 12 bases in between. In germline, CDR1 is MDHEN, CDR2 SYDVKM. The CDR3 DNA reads TGTGCCAGCAAAGACCGAAGTACCTACGAGCAGTACTTC. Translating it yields CASKDRSTYEQYF.

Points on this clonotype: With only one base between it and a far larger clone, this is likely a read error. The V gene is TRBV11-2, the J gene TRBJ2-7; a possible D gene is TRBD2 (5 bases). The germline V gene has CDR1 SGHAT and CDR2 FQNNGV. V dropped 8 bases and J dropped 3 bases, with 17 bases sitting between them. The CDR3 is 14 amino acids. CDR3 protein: CASGPSGSSYEQYF. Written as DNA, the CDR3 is TGTGCCAGCGGCCCCTCGGGGAGTAGCTACGAGCAGTACTTC.

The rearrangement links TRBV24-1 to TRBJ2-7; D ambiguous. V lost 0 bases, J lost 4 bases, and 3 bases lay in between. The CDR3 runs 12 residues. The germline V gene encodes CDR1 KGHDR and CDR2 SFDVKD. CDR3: CATSDLGYEQYF. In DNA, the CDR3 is TGTGCCACCAGTGATTTGGGGTACGAGCAGTACTTC.

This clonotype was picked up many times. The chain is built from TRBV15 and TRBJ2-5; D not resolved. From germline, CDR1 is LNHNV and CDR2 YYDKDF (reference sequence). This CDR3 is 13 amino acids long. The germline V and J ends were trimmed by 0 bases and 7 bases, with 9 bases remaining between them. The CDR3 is CATSRELEGTQYF. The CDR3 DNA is TGTGCCACCAGCAGAGAGTTGGAAGGGACCCAGTACTTC.

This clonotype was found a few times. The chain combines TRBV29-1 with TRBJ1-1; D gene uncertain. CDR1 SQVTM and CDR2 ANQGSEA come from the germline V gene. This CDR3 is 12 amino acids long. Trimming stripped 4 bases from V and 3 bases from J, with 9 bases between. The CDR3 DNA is TGCAGCGTTGTTGTTAGGGACACTGAAGCTTTCTTT. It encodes CSVVVRDTEAFF.

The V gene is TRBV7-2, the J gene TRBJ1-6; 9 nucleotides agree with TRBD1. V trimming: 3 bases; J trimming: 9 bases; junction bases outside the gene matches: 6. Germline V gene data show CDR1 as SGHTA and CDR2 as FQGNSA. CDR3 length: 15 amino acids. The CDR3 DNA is TGTGCCAGCAGCTTGGACAGGGGAATTCCTTCACCCCTCCACTTT. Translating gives CASSLDRGIPSPLHF.

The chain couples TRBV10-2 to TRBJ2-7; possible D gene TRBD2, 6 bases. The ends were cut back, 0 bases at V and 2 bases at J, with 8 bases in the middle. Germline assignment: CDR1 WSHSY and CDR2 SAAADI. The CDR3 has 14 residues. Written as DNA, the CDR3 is TGCGCCAGCAGTGAGTCTTCGGGGGCCTACGAGCAGTACTTC. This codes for CASSESSGAYEQYF.

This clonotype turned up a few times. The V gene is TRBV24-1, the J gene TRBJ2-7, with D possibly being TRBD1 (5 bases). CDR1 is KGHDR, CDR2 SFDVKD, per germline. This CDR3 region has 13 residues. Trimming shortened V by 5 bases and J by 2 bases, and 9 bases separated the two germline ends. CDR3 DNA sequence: TGTGCCACCAGTGGGGGCGCGACCTACGAGCAGTACTTC. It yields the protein CATSGGATYEQYF.

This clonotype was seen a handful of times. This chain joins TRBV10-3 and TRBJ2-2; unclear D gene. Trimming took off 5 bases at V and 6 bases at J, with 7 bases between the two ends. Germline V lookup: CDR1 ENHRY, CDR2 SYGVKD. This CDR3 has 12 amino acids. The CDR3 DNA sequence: TGTGCCATCAGTTCAGGAGCCGGGGAGCTGTTTTTT. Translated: CAISSGAGELFF.

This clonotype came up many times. The CDR3 DNA reads TGTGCCAGCAGTAGGGGGACTAGCGGTTCCTACGAGCAGTACTTC. This translates into CASSRGTSGSYEQYF. This chain joins TRBV12-3 or TRBV12-4 and TRBJ2-7; 11 bases line up with TRBD2. After removal of 5 bases from V and 1 base from J, the junction contained 4 bases not matched to a gene. This CDR3 has 15 amino acids.

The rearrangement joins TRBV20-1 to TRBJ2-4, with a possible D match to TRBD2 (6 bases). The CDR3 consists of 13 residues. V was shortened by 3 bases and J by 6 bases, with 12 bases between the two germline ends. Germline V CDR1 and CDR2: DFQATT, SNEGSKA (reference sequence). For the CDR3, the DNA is TGCAGTGCTAGCGGGGGATACGGAAACATTCAGTACTTC. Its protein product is CSASGGYGNIQYF.

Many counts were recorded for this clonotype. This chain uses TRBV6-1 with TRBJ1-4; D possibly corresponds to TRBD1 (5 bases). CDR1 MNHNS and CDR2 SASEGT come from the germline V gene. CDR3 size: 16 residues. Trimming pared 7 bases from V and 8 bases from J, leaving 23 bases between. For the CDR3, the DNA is TGTGCCAGCACCACCCTTCGGGGAGGGGCGCGAGAAAAACTGTTTTTT. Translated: CASTTLRGGAREKLFF.

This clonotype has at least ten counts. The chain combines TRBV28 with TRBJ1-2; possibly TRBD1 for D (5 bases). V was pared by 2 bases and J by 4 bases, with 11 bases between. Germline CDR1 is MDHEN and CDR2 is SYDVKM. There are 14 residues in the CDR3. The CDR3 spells CASSLQVGGYGYTF. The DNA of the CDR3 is TGTGCCAGCAGTTTACAAGTGGGGGGCTATGGCTACACCTTC.

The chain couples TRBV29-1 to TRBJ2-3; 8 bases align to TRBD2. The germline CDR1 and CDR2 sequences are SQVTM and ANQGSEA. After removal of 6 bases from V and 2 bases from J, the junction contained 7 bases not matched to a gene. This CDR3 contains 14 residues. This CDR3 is CSVLGLVSTDTQYF. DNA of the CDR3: TGCAGCGTGCTGGGACTAGTCTCCACAGATACGCAGTATTTT.

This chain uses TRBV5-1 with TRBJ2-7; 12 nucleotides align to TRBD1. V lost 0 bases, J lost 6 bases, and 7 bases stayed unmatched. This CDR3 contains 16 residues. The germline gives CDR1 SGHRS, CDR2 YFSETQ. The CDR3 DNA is TGCGCCAGCAGCTTGGCCACGGGGACAGGGGGCTTCGAGCAGTACTTC. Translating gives CASSLATGTGGFEQYF.

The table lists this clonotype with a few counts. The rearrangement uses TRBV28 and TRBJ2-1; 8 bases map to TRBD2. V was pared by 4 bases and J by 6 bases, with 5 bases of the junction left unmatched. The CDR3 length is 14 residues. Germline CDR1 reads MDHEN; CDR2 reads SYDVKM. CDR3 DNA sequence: TGTGCCAGCAGTTCCTTAGCGGGACCCAATGAGCAGTTCTTC. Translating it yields CASSSLAGPNEQFF.

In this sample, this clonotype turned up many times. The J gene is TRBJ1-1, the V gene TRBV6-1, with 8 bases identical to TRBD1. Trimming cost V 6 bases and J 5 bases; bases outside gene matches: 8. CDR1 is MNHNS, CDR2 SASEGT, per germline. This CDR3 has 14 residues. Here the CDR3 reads CASSPTTGDTEAFF. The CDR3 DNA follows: TGTGCCAGCAGCCCAACGACAGGGGATACTGAAGCTTTCTTT.

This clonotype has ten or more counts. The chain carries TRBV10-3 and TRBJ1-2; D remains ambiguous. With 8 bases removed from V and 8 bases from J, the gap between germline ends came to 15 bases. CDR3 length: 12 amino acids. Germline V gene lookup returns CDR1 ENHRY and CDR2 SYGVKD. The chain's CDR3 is CAIPGPQGGYTF. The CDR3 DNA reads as TGTGCCATCCCCGGCCCCCAAGGCGGCTACACCTTC.